Presented here are 17 T cell receptor beta chains from one specimen sequenced in a study of T cells expressing NK-cell markers. Reprocessing the 5' RACE reads, TCRdb reports a single entry for every CDR3 protein and omits DNA. The sample's table shows around 140,000 distinct CDR3 sequences. Sequenced sample: blood T cells: a sorted CD56 or NKG2C T cell subset, CD4+ or CD8+ T cells, or bulk PBMC T cells (not recorded which). These TCRs come from a young man in good health.

This chain connects TRBV4-2 to TRBJ2-7; with no DNA, the TCRdb D assignment of TRBD1 cannot be verified. Germline loops: CDR1 LGHNA, CDR2 YNFKEQ. CDR3 length: 17 residues. This CDR3 reads CASSQVPQGLIYKEQYF.

CDR3: CAWSALGGYTF. J is TRBJ1-2 and V is TRBV30. Germline V gives CDR1 GTSNPN, CDR2 SVGIG (reference sequence). This CDR3 spans 11 amino acids. Full variable domain (outside the CDR3, taken from reference TRBV30 and TRBJ1-2): SQTIHQWPATLVQPVGSPLSLECTVEGTSNPNLYWYRQAAGRGLQLLFYSVGIGQISSEVPQNLSASRPQDRQFILSSKKLLLSDSGFYLCAWSALGGYTFGSGTRLTVV.

The rearrangement links TRBV5-4 to TRBJ2-2; there is no DNA to check the TCRdb D call of TRBD2. Germline V CDR1 and CDR2: SGHNT, YYREEE (reference sequence). This CDR3 comprises 16 residues. Here the CDR3 reads CASSLEITGPTGELFF.

This rearrangement joins TRBV29-1 to TRBJ1-1. This CDR3 comprises 12 residues. CDR1 and CDR2 from the germline V gene are SQVTM and ANQGSEA. The CDR3 reads CSVWTAGTEAFF.

The chain is built from TRBV29-1 and TRBJ2-7; TCRdb picks TRBD1, but there is no DNA to check that call. From germline, CDR1 is SQVTM and CDR2 ANQGSEA. The length of the CDR3 is 14 residues. The CDR3 sequence is CSVRAVDRGYEQYF.

The chain has TRBV28 and TRBJ2-3; TCRdb selects TRBD1, and the lack of DNA leaves this call unchecked. This CDR3 is built from 14 residues. Per germline, CDR1 MDHEN and CDR2 SYDVKM. The CDR3 spells CASSHPGAGNTQYF.

J is TRBJ2-2 and V is TRBV5-1; lacking DNA, the TRBD1 call made by TCRdb goes unchecked. The CDR3 totals 12 residues. Germline values: CDR1 SGHRS, CDR2 YFSETQ. The CDR3 sequence: CASGQSPGELFF.

The rearrangement uses TRBV12-3 or TRBV12-4 and TRBJ2-7; TCRdb's assignment of TRBD2 cannot be checked, as there is no DNA. The CDR3 contains 16 residues. The CDR3 sequence is CASSPELAGGPYEQYF.

This sequence joins TRBV5-1 and TRBJ2-2. Germline V gene data show CDR1 as SGHRS and CDR2 as YFSETQ. The CDR3 consists of 14 residues. The chain's CDR3 is CASSLDDPTGELFF.

J is TRBJ1-5 and V is TRBV6-5; the TRBD1 assignment by TCRdb is unverifiable without DNA. The CDR3 spans 15 residues. Germline V gene sequence: CDR1 MNHEY, CDR2 SVGAGI. This chain's CDR3 is CASSNTGYSNQPQHF.

This chain uses TRBV27 with TRBJ1-5; TCRdb designates TRBD1, a call that cannot be tested without DNA. Germline lookup yields CDR1 MNHEY and CDR2 SMNVEV (reference sequence). The CDR3 totals 16 residues. The CDR3 spells CASSPLSGGGNQPQHF.

The gene calls are TRBV7-9 and TRBJ2-3; the D call of TRBD1 rests on TCRdb alone, since no DNA is present to check it. CDR1 SEHNR and CDR2 FQNEAQ come from the germline V gene (reference sequence). The CDR3 is made up of 16 amino acids. This CDR3 is CASSRLRDRGQDTQYF.

The chain employs TRBV12-3 or TRBV12-4 and TRBJ2-3; TCRdb returns TRBD2, unconfirmable since there is no DNA. The CDR3 loop spans 17 amino acids. CDR3 protein: CASMAGVWGLSTDTQYF.

The rearrangement joins TRBV5-1 to TRBJ2-1; there is no DNA to check the TCRdb D call of TRBD2. This CDR3 is 19 amino acids long. CDR1 is SGHRS and CDR2 is YFSETQ in the germline V gene. The CDR3 is CASSIAGTSGSIGYNEQFF. Drawing the rest from reference TRBV5-1 and TRBJ2-1, the complete variable domain is KAGVTQTPRYLIKTRGQQVTLSCSPISGHRSVSWYQQTPGQGLQFLFEYFSETQRNKGNFPGRFSGRQFSNSRSEMNVSTLELGDSALYLCASSIAGTSGSIGYNEQFFGPGTRLTVL.

This chain joins TRBV6-1 and TRBJ2-3; TCRdb outputs TRBD2, but without DNA this stays unchecked. Germline V lookup: CDR1 MNHNS, CDR2 SASEGT. The CDR3 has 16 amino acids. Here the CDR3 reads CASTPTSSGSTDTQYF.

The chain combines TRBV6-1 with TRBJ2-1; TCRdb's assignment of TRBD2 cannot be checked, as there is no DNA. Per germline, CDR1 MNHNS and CDR2 SASEGT. CDR3 length: 15 residues. CDR3 sequence reads: CASSKTSGIFHEQFF.

The chain couples TRBV28 to TRBJ2-7. Germline CDR1 MDHEN, CDR2 SYDVKM. The CDR3 consists of 12 residues. This chain's CDR3 is CASRGISYEQYF.